This TCR beta chain was profiled in a study of cytomegalovirus exposure and HLA in healthy donors (dated by TCRdb to between 2016 and 2019). In terms of the full investigation: In an earlier analysis of 587 of the donors, around 290 Gb of sequence data and 100 million or so unique TCR beta sequences from about 179 million T cells were reported. An early release that covered around 590 HLA-typed donors contained about 300 gigabases of sequencing data and tens of millions of unique TCR sequences. Of the approximately 400 genotyped donors, more than 75% were placed in the genetic ancestry cluster associated with self-reported Caucasian donors. The study aimed to test whether cataloging public T cell receptors could reveal signatures of past pathogen exposure. Using immunosequencing, the study profiled T cell repertoires from roughly 650 subjects and related those repertoires to cytomegalovirus serostatus. A separate validation cohort of about 110 different subjects was used in addition to the roughly 620-subject first cohort. High-throughput TCR immunosequencing, statistical association of individual TCRs with disease status, and machine learning were combined to predict cytomegalovirus infection status. To study patterns of TCR occurrence, a later analysis re-analyzed previously published TCR beta repertoires from several hundred donors and added high-resolution HLA genotyping. Rather than using new phenotypic data, the later analysis identified candidate immune exposures from TCR beta sequences and from how often those sequences occurred across donors. To decide whether each TCR beta V gene segment behaved as functional or pseudogenic, an earlier analysis of approximately 590 of the donors relied on high-throughput TCR beta sequencing. Donor age, sex, ethnicity and CMV serostatus were compiled alongside the repertoire data. A later genetic analysis used genome-wide SNP genotypes for about 60% of the roughly 700 donors, treating that subset as a discovery cohort. Every discovery cohort repertoire had been produced on one sequencing platform. HLA typing included class I and class II loci at four-digit resolution. Typing coverage differed by locus: A, B, C, DRB1 and DQB1 were typed in roughly 620-640 donors, DQA1 in 500 to 550, DPA1 in 600 to 610, and DPB1 in 472. Roughly 5 DR-DQ haplotypes were handled as single units for association and clustering because linkage in the cohort was strong. Across approximately 400 genotyped donors of the cohort, an average of approximately 240,000 unique TCR beta nucleotide sequences per donor were sequenced, and approximately 17% of those sequences were non-productive.

Summary of the overall study and its limitations: The earlier analysis of approximately 590 of the donors excluded around 17 rarely observed V segments, including chromosome 9 orphons, because counts were too low. A cluster of highly shared sequence variants was judged likely to represent a technical artifact of the sequencing pipeline. Specific HLA alleles were associated with 15,000 to 20,000 TCR beta sequences at a false discovery rate of 0.05 in a later analysis. In a later analysis, HLA-associated TCR beta chains were found to be more clonally expanded and to have lower generation probabilities than equally common non-associated chains. A further reported finding was that TCR beta sequences accurately predicted the HLA-A and HLA-B alleles for most subjects in the first cohort. Because some donors lacked HLA typing at each locus, the association tests relied only on the typed subset. According to a later analysis, most CMV-associated TCR beta chains appeared to be HLA-restricted, and the HLA associations seemed to be driven largely by CMV exposure. In this cohort, only TCR beta chains were sequenced, and detectable features were limited by the absence of alpha or paired-chain data. V-gene and J-gene trimming of TCR beta chains was associated with a missense DCLRE1C variant in a later genetic analysis, and the association was replicated in an independent cohort. According to the authors, the approach could potentially be generalized to other disease states and immunological phenotypes. Several of the top co-occurrence clusters appeared to be linked to parvovirus B19, influenza, CMV and Epstein-Barr virus, according to a later analysis. In a later genetic analysis, fewer N-insertions in productive TCRs were reported among donors in an Asian-associated ancestry cluster than the roughly 710-donor mean. Broadly in line with IMGT annotations, most TCR beta V segments showed up in productive rearrangements about 87% or about 30% of the time in an earlier analysis of several hundred of the donors. In vitro tests confirmed that a few of the cytomegalovirus-associated TCR beta chains recognize cytomegalovirus antigens. Presence/absence analyses assumed roughly uniform sequencing depth across donors, an assumption that may not hold. Most TCR sequences were observed very rarely across donors, whereas some public TCRs were present in many individuals. The 87-base-pair reads could not distinguish some IMGT-functional V segments, including TRBV6-2 and TRBV6-3, so those segments were excluded. Correlated functional status among segregating V segments might be attributable to linkage disequilibrium, but an unknown experimental factor could not be ruled out. Cytomegalovirus status was reported to be diagnosed by the classifier with high specificity and sensitivity in both the original and validation cohorts. The study gave a list of more than 150 TCR beta chains associated with cytomegalovirus. Immune exposure information for the cohort was limited to CMV serostatus. A later analysis found that TCR association rates varied across HLA loci, with DRB1 alleles showing the most associated TCRs and HLA-C alleles the fewest. When HLA alleles, especially DR and DQ, strongly co-occurred, attributing TCR associations to individual alleles was difficult.

Concerning this clone: Its binding antigen is unknown. Base qualities are missing; no much larger clone stands one base away.

The cohort was made up of several hundred healthy bone marrow donors. All cohort members were sampled while nominally healthy, although unrecorded immune exposures were likely present. The donor was CMV seronegative and belonged to the group of over 300 seronegative cohort members. A peripheral blood sample was collected from each donor, and TCR beta sequencing was performed on peripheral blood mononuclear cells. Genomic DNA extraction from the blood cell samples was performed with the Qiagen DNeasy Blood Extraction Kit. The library was prepared using the immunoSEQ multiplex PCR assay. For the multiplex PCR, a mixture combining 60 forward primers for TCR Vbeta segments and 13 reverse primers for TCR Jbeta segments was used. Amplification of the CDR3 region of rearranged TCR beta genes was performed with a multiplex PCR assay on genomic DNA. On the Illumina HiSeq System, the amplified TCR beta libraries were sequenced as 87-base-pair reads. The authors processed their data as follows. A later analysis tallied 75 million to 85 million unique TCR beta chains across the approximately 670 repertoires, and approximately 12 million of those chains were shared by two or more donors. Raw reads were error-corrected and collapsed into unique sequences by a nearest-neighbor algorithm in which closely related sequences were merged to remove PCR and sequencing errors. V, D and J gene segments were assigned by aligning CDR3 sequences to IMGT reference sequences. For a sequence to be retained, a match of at least six nucleotides to both a V gene segment and a J gene segment was required. Rearrangements were called productive when the CDR3 lacked stop codons and stayed in frame with V and J; all others were non-productive. CDR3 was defined according to IMGT convention as the region running from the second conserved V-encoded cysteine to the conserved J-encoded phenylalanine. Sequences without an unambiguous match to a single V gene segment were excluded from the earlier analysis of a few hundred of the donors. In an earlier analysis of a few hundred of the donors, a V segment was called functional when productive rearrangements were above 56.7%, and segregating when the standard deviation between donors exceeded 5%. A statistical classification framework was built to diagnose cytomegalovirus status from the catalog of TCR beta chain sequences. A later analysis assigned V and J genes by comparing TCR nucleotide sequences with IMGT/GENE-DB human TR gene sequences. Using the TCRdist pipeline, a later analysis assigned CDR3 sequences along with most-parsimonious VDJ recombination scenarios. In a later analysis, each TCR beta chain was defined by its CDR3 amino acid sequence together with its V-gene family, and reads without a unique V-gene family were excluded. As a way to deal with suspected cross-contamination and a sequencing artifact, a later analysis dropped 500 to 700 nucleotide sequences that were highly shared and had low generation probability. In a later analysis, a clonal expansion index for each public chain was calculated from normalized within-repertoire ranks of inferred template counts. A later analysis computed generation probabilities with a VDJ recombination model fitted to out-of-frame rearrangements, and checked the results against IGoR. Hypergeometric tests were used in a later analysis to score TCR-TCR, TCR-HLA and TCR-CMV co-occurrence, with a repertoire-size bias correction applied to the TCR pairs. A later analysis estimated false discovery rates by permuting HLA or CMV assignments 20 times. In a later analysis, co-occurring TCRs were grouped with DBSCAN, and TCRdist sequence similarity was added when clustering was performed within HLA-allele-positive subsets. For co-occurrence clustering, repertoires with fewer than 30,000 or more than 120,000 public chains were excluded, along with a handful of repertoires with anomalous nucleotide sharing. TCRdb took over this immuneACCESS table, retaining in-frame rearrangements with V and J assigned. Such tables are incomplete; in checked studies, under half of the missing clones stem from an unresolved V gene, and the remainder is unexplained. The V and J calls and clone size come from that table; D and trimming were worked out from the DNA. This sample holds around 190,000 clones; more than 65% were observed only once. More than 0.5% of the sample is held by the ten biggest clonotypes.

Sequences LNHDA (CDR1) and SQIVND (CDR2) are obtained from the germline V gene (reference sequence). Relative to germline, V is 10 bases shorter and J is 8 bases shorter, with 14 bases between their ends. From its cysteine to its phenylalanine, the CDR3 spans 11 amino acids. The read is trimmed to its CDR3 DNA, 33 bases read in frame from base 1. The chain employs TRBV19 and TRBJ1-1; a tentative D match to TRBD1 spans 5 bases. The TCR comes from a woman aged 50 to 65 in good health and CMV-seronegative. The material sequenced was PBMCs. The CDR3 region reads CATLAGLEAFF. The sequence in DNA is TGTGCCACCCTGGCAGGGTTGGAAGCTTTCTTT.